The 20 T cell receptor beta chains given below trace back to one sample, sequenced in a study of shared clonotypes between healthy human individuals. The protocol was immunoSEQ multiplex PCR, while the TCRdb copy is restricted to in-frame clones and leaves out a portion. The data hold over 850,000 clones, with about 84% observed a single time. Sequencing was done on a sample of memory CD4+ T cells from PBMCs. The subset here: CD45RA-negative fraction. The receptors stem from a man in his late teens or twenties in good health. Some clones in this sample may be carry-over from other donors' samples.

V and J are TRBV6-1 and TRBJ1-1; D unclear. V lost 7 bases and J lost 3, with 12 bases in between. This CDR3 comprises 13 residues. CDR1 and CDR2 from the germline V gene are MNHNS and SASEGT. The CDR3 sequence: CASTRGMDTEAFF. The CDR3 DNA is TGTGCCAGCACGCGGGGTATGGACACTGAAGCTTTCTTT.

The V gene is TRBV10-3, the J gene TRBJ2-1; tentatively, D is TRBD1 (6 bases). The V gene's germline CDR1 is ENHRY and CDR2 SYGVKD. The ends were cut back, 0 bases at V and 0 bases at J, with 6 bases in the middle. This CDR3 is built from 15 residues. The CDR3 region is CAISESGGSYNEQFF. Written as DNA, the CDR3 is TGTGCCATCAGTGAGTCAGGGGGCTCCTACAATGAGCAGTTCTTC.

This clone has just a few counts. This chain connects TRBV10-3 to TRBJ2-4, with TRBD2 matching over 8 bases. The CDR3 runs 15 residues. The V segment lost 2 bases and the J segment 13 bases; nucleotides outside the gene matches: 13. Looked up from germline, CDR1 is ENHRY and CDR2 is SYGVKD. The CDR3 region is CAISEGGSSGTLQYF. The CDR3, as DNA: TGTGCCATCAGTGAGGGTGGAAGTAGCGGGACGCTCCAGTACTTC.

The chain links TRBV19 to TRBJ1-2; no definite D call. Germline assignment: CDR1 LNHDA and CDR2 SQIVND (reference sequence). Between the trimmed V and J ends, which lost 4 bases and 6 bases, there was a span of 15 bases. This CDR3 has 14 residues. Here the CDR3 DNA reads TGTGCCAGTAGTACAGTAGGGCGGCAGAATGGCTACACCTTC. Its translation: CASSTVGRQNGYTF.

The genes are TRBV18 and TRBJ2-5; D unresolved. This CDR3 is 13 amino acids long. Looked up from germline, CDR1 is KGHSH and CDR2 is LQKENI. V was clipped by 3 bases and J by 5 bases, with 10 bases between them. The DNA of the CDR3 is TGTGCCAGCTCACCCGGTCTTTTGGAGACCCAGTACTTC. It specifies CASSPGLLETQYF.

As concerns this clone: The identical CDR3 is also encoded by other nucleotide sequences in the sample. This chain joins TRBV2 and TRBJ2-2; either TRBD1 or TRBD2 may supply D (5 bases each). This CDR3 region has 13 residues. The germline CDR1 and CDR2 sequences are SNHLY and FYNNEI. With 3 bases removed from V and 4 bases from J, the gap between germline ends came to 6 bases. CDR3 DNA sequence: TGTGCCAGCAGTGAGAGGGGCACCGGGGAGCTGTTTTTT. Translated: CASSERGTGELFF.

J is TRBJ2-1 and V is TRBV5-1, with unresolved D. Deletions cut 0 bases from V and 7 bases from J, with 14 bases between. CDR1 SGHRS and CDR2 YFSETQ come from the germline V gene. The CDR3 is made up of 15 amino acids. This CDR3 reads CASSLEAGPHNEQFF. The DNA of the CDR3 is TGCGCCAGCAGCTTGGAGGCCGGCCCCCATAATGAGCAGTTCTTC.

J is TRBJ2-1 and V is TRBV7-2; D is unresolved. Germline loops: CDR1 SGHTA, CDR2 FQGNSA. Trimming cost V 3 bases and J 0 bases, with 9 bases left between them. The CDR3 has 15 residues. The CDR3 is CASSLWESSYNEQFF. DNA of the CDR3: TGTGCCAGCAGCTTGTGGGAAAGCTCCTACAATGAGCAGTTCTTC.

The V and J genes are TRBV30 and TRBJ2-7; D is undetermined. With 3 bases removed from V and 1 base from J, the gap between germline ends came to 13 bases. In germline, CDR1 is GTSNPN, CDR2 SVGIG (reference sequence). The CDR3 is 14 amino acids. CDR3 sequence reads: CAWSSVEGSYEQYF. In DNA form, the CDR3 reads TGTGCCTGGAGCTCGGTAGAAGGATCCTACGAGCAGTACTTC.

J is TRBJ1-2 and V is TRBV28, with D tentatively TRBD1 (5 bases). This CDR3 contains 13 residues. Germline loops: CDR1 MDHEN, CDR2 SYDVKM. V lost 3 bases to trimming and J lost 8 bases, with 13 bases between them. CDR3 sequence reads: CASSFQAGWGYTF. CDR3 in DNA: TGTGCCAGCAGTTTCCAGGCAGGGTGGGGCTACACCTTC.

The CDR3 DNA sequence: TGTGCCAGCGTGGGCAACCGTGAGGCTTTCTTT. As protein: CASVGNREAFF. This sequence joins TRBV27 and TRBJ1-1; no reliable D call. Germline lookup yields CDR1 MNHEY and CDR2 SMNVEV (reference sequence). The V and J ends lost 8 bases and 11 bases respectively, with 15 bases between them. The CDR3 spans 11 residues.

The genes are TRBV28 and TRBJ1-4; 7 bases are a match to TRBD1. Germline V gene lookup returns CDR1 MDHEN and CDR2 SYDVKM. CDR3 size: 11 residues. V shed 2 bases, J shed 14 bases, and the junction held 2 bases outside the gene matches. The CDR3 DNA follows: TGTGCCAGCAGTTTAGAGGGACAGCTGTTTTTT. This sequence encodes CASSLEGQLFF.

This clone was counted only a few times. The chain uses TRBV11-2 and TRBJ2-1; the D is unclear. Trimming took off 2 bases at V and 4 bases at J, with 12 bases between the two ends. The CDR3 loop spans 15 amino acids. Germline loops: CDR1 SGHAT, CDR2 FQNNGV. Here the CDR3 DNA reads TGTGCCAGCAGCTTATCCGGCCCAGAATACAATGAGCAGTTCTTC. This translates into CASSLSGPEYNEQFF.

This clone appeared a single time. The CDR3 coding sequence is TGTGCCAGCTCACCACCGTGGGGAATGAACACTGAAGCTTTCTTT. This codes for CASSPPWGMNTEAFF. The chain joins TRBV18 to TRBJ1-1; D not certain. The CDR3 runs 15 residues. Trimming cost V 0 bases and J 0 bases, with 8 bases left between them. Germline assignment: CDR1 KGHSH and CDR2 LQKENI.

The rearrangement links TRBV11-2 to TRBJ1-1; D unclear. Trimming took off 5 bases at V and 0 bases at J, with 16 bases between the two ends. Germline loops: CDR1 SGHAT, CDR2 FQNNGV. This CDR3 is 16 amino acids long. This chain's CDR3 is CASSPRGLGLNTEAFF. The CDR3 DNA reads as TGTGCCAGCAGCCCTAGAGGGCTGGGCTTGAACACTGAAGCTTTCTTT.

CDR3 in amino acids: CASSGQTTGELFF. The CDR3 nucleotides read TGTGCCAGCAGCGGGCAGACCACCGGGGAGCTGTTTTTT. V and J are TRBV6-1 and TRBJ2-2; D is unresolved. CDR1 is MNHNS and CDR2 is SASEGT in the germline V gene. V was clipped by 6 bases and J by 4 bases, with 9 bases between them. This CDR3 spans 13 amino acids.

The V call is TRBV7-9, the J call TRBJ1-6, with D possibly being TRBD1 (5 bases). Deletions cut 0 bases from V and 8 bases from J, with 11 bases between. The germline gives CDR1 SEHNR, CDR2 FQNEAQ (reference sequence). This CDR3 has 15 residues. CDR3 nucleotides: TGTGCCAGCAGCTTAGCGCAGGGTTACGATTCACCCCTCCACTTT. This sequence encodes CASSLAQGYDSPLHF.

CDR3 region: CASSLIGLTDTQYF. DNA for the CDR3: TGTGCCAGCAGCTTAATCGGCCTAACAGATACGCAGTATTTT. The chain has TRBV7-3 and TRBJ2-3, with D hard to call. Trimming shortened V by 1 base and J by 3 bases, and 8 bases separated the two germline ends. The CDR3 contains 14 residues. Germline CDR1 SGHTA, CDR2 FQGTGA.

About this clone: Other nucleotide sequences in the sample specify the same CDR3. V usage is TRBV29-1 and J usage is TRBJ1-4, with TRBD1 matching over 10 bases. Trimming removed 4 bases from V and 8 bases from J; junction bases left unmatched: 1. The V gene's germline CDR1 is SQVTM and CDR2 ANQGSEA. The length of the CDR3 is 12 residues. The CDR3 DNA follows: TGCAGCGTTGGGGACAGGGGCGAAAAACTGTTTTTT. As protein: CSVGDRGEKLFF.

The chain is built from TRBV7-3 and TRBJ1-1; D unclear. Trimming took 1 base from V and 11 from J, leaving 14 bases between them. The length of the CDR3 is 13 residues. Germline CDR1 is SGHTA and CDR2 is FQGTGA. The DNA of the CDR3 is TGTGCCAGCAGCTTAATCCCATCCCAGTGGGCTTTCTTT. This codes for CASSLIPSQWAFF.